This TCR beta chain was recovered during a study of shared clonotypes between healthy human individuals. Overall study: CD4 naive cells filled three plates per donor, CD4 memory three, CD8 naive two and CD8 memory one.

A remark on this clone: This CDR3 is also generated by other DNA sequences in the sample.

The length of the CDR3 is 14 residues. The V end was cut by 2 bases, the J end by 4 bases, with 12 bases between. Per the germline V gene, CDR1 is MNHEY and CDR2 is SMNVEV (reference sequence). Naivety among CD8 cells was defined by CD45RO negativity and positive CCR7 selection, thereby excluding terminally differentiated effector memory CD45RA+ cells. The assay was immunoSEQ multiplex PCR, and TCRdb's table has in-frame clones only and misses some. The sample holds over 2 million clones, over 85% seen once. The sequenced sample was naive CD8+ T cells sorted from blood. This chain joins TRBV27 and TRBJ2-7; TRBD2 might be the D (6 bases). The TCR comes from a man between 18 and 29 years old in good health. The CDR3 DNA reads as TGTGCCAGCAGTTTAATCTCGGGGGATTACGAGCAGTACTTC. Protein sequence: CASSLISGDYEQYF.